This T cell receptor beta chain appears in the sequencing data of a study of cytomegalovirus exposure and HLA in healthy donors. Healthy donors of bone marrow made up the group. This CDR3 has 15 residues. Germline V gives CDR1 SGHAT, CDR2 FQDESV (reference sequence). The V gene end was trimmed by 5 bases and the J gene end by 7 bases; junction bases not matched to a gene: 9. With 60 Vbeta and 13 Jbeta primers, the PCR was carried out. Some clones are missing from TCRdb's copy, which holds only in-frame ones; the method was immunoSEQ multiplex PCR. The data show roughly 170,000 clones, with roughly four fifths seen just once and over 1.5% held by the top ten.

The sequence was obtained from a man in his fifties or sixties in good health and CMV-seronegative. Material for sequencing was PBMCs. The chain is built from TRBV11-1 and TRBJ1-4; 8 nucleotides line up with TRBD1. CDR3 protein: CASSNGQGRTEKLFF. The CDR3 nucleotides are TGTGCCAGCAGCAACGGACAGGGTAGAACTGAAAAACTGTTTTTT.